This entry features one T cell receptor beta chain sequence. Looked up from germline, CDR1 is MNHEY and CDR2 is SMNVEV (reference sequence). V shed 3 bases, J shed 2 bases, and the junction held 11 bases outside the gene matches. The length of the CDR3 is 19 residues. This sample is part of a study of blood T cell repertoires in COVID-19. Turning to the study itself: Samples of COVID-19 (acute and convalescent) were obtained from the United States, Italy and Spain.

Sequenced by immunoSEQ multiplex PCR; TCRdb stores in-frame clones only, minus some. The data show about 150,000 clones, with roughly 88% seen just once and approximately 7.1% held by the top ten. The chain combines TRBV27 with TRBJ1-6, with 9 bases lining up with TRBD1. The sequencing sample was made of peripheral blood. This receptor was obtained from a woman between 45 and 60 years old in a cohort sampled during active or convalescent COVID-19. CDR3 residues: CASSFTGTGNLPYNSPLHF. The CDR3 DNA is TGTGCCAGCAGTTTTACCGGGACAGGGAACCTTCCCTATAATTCACCCCTCCACTTT.